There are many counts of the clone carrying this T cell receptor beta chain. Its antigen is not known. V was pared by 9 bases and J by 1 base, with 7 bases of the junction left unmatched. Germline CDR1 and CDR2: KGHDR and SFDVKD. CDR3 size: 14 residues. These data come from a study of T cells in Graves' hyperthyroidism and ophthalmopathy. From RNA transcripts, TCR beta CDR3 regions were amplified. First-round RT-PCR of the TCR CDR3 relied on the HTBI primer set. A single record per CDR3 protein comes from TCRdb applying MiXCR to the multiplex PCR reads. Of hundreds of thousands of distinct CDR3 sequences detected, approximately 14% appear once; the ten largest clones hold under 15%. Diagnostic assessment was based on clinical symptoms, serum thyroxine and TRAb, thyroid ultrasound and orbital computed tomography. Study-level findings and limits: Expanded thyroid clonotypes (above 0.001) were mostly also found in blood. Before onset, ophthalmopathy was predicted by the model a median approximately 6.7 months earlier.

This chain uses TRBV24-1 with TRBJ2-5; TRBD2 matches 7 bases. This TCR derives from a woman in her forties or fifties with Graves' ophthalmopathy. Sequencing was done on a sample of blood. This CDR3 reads CATEAGSGQETQYF. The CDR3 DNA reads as TGTGCCACCGAAGCGGGATCGGGCCAAGAGACCCAGTACTTC.